The 10 T cell receptor beta chains given below trace back to one sample, sequenced in a study of blood T cell repertoires in COVID-19. TCRdb's copy holds only in-frame clones and misses some; the assay was immunoSEQ multiplex PCR. The sample has around 300,000 clones, around four fifths seen once. Input material: peripheral blood. These receptors came from a woman between 50 and 59 years old who had recovered from COVID-19.

This clone was counted once. This chain connects TRBV5-1 to TRBJ2-1, with 11 bases that match TRBD1. V dropped 4 bases and J dropped 8; count of bases not matched to a gene: 5. From germline, CDR1 is SGHRS and CDR2 YFSETQ. The CDR3 spans 14 residues. The CDR3 coding sequence is TGCGCCAGCAGCAAGGACAGGGGGCGGGATGAGCAGTTCTTC. This translates into CASSKDRGRDEQFF. Variable domain in full (rest from reference TRBV5-1 and TRBJ2-1): KAGVTQTPRYLIKTRGQQVTLSCSPISGHRSVSWYQQTPGQGLQFLFEYFSETQRNKGNFPGRFSGRQFSNSRSEMNVSTLELGDSALYLCASSKDRGRDEQFFGPGTRLTVL.

V and J are TRBV6-5 and TRBJ1-1; tentative D call: TRBD1 (6 bases). Germline CDR1 is MNHEY and CDR2 is SVGAGI. V was trimmed by 0 bases and J by 2 bases, leaving 7 bases between them. The CDR3 has 14 residues. This CDR3 is CASSYSQGNTEAFF. In DNA, the CDR3 is TGTGCCAGCAGTTACTCACAGGGTAACACTGAAGCTTTCTTT.

This chain's CDR3 is CATSSRTGASYEQYF. In nucleotides, the CDR3 is TGTGCCACCAGCAGCCGGACAGGGGCGAGCTACGAGCAGTACTTC. The chain employs TRBV15 and TRBJ2-7; 9 positions agree with TRBD1. CDR3 length: 15 residues. Germline CDR1 reads LNHNV; CDR2 reads YYDKDF (reference sequence). With 3 bases clipped from V and 3 bases from J, the junction kept 6 bases outside the gene matches.

This chain links TRBV3-1 (or the pseudogene TRBV3-2) with TRBJ2-1; possibly TRBD2 for D (7 bases). V lost 10 bases, J lost 5 bases, and 18 bases lay in between. The CDR3 consists of 14 residues. Germline values: CDR1 LGHDT, CDR2 YNNKEL (reference sequence). CDR3 in amino acids: CATTSRGRDNEQFF. The CDR3 DNA reads as TGTGCCACCACTTCGCGGGGGCGGGACAATGAGCAGTTCTTC.

The rearrangement joins TRBV6-5 to TRBJ2-7, with D uncertain. Germline CDR1 and CDR2: MNHEY and SVGAGI. CDR3 length equals 13 residues. V was clipped by 7 bases and J by 0 bases, with 10 bases between them. CDR3 amino acids: CASKIDNSYEQYF. CDR3 sequence (DNA): TGTGCCAGCAAGATAGACAACTCCTACGAGCAGTACTTC.

V gene TRBV5-1 combines with J gene TRBJ2-2, with D possibly matching TRBD2 (5 bases). Between the trimmed V and J ends, which lost 3 bases and 9 bases, there was a span of 12 bases. Germline CDR1 SGHRS, CDR2 YFSETQ. The CDR3 length is 13 residues. CDR3 in DNA: TGCGCCAGCAGCTCCTCTAGGGAGAGGGAGCTGTTTTTT. It encodes CASSSSRERELFF.

The V call is TRBV6-1, the J call TRBJ1-2; D is undetermined. The germline V gene has CDR1 MNHNS and CDR2 SASEGT. The CDR3 extends over 13 amino acids. The V end was cut by 1 base, the J end by 2 bases, with 5 bases between. The CDR3, as DNA: TGTGCCAGCAGTGAAGGGCAGAACTATGGCTACACCTTC. This encodes CASSEGQNYGYTF.

V usage is TRBV28 and J usage is TRBJ2-7, with 10 bases identical to TRBD1. Germline V gives CDR1 MDHEN, CDR2 SYDVKM. V was clipped by 8 bases and J by 6 bases; unmatched bases: 10. This CDR3 comprises 14 residues. The CDR3 here is CASASGQGTSEQYF. CDR3 coding DNA: TGTGCCAGCGCTTCGGGACAGGGGACATCCGAGCAGTACTTC. Looking up the rest from reference TRBV28 and TRBJ2-7 gives the full variable domain: DVKVTQSSRYLVKRTGEKVFLECVQDMDHENMFWYRQDPGLGLRLIYFSYDVKMKEKGDIPEGYSVSREKKERFSLILESASTNQTSMYLCASASGQGTSEQYFGPGTRLTVT.

The table lists this clone with a few counts. V and J are TRBV5-4 and TRBJ2-2; 15 nucleotides agree with TRBD2. Germline lookup yields CDR1 SGHNT and CDR2 YYREEE (reference sequence). The CDR3 consists of 18 residues. V gave up 4 bases and J gave up 4 bases; unmatched junction bases: 8. CDR3 residues: CASSPGLAGGGVTGELFF. CDR3 DNA sequence: TGTGCCAGCAGCCCGGGACTAGCGGGAGGCGGGGTCACCGGGGAGCTGTTTTTT.

The chain carries TRBV5-1 and TRBJ2-1; 9 bases fit TRBD2. This CDR3 is built from 15 residues. Germline trimming cut 4 bases from V and 2 bases from J; bases unmatched to any gene: 4. CDR1 SGHRS and CDR2 YFSETQ come from the germline V gene. Here the CDR3 reads CASSHRTSAYNEQFF. In nucleotides, the CDR3 is TGCGCCAGCAGCCATCGGACTAGCGCCTACAATGAGCAGTTCTTC.